The rows below give T cell receptor beta chains drawn from one sample of a study of OX40 agonist ivuxolimab in advanced cancers. Here immunoSEQ multiplex PCR was the method, and the copy in TCRdb shows in-frame clones only, minus some. The repertoire holds tens of thousands of clones, with roughly 90% as singletons. The specimen comprised CD4+ or CD8+ T cells sorted from blood, sampled in a trial of the OX40 agonist ivuxolimab. These receptor sequences come from an adult with an advanced solid tumor such as melanoma, head and neck, liver or kidney cancer. Each CDR3 is given without its conserved first and last residue.

v_gene: TRBV4-1
j_gene: TRBJ2-4
CDR3aa: ASSQEATVAKNIQY

v_gene: TRBV5-4
j_gene: TRBJ2-7
CDR3aa: ASSSGPTYEQY

v_gene: TRBV28
j_gene: TRBJ1-5
CDR3aa: ASSFPSAPQH

v_gene: TRBV5-1
j_gene: TRBJ1-4
CDR3aa: ASSFGQARTNEKLF

v_gene: TRBV19
j_gene: TRBJ2-7
CDR3aa: ASRDSPSENYEQY

v_gene: TRBV7-2
j_gene: TRBJ2-4
CDR3aa: ASSRMNIQY

v_gene: TRBV7-2
j_gene: TRBJ2-3
CDR3aa: ASSHPPEGPGGGS

v_gene: TRBV2
j_gene: TRBJ2-5
CDR3aa: ASTNTQGPQY

v_gene: TRBV5-1
j_gene: TRBJ1-3
CDR3aa: ASSLATGNTIY

v_gene: TRBV5-4
j_gene: TRBJ2-3
CDR3aa: ASSQMTGTLTDTQY

v_gene: TRBV18
j_gene: TRBJ1-1
CDR3aa: ASSQGATEAF

v_gene: TRBV18
j_gene: TRBJ2-4
CDR3aa: ASSPIESGRMTKNIQY

v_gene: TRBV7-6
j_gene: TRBJ2-2
CDR3aa: ASSSWDKAAGELF

v_gene: TRBV5-8
j_gene: TRBJ2-7
CDR3aa: ASNTGAYEQY

v_gene: TRBV19
j_gene: TRBJ1-5
CDR3aa: ASMEGIGRFNQPQH

v_gene: TRBV19
j_gene: TRBJ1-2
CDR3aa: ASSPGDSGIIYGYT

v_gene: TRBV5-4
j_gene: TRBJ2-3
CDR3aa: ASSSPSTDTQY

v_gene: TRBV2
j_gene: TRBJ2-1
CDR3aa: ASSDRDRVYNEQF

v_gene: TRBV7-2
j_gene: TRBJ2-1
CDR3aa: ASSPGLAGVNEQF

v_gene: TRBV28
j_gene: TRBJ1-4
CDR3aa: ASSWAGTLDEKLF

v_gene: TRBV28
j_gene: TRBJ2-5
CDR3aa: ASSQGTSGKTPN

v_gene: TRBV28
j_gene: TRBJ2-5
CDR3aa: ASSINGRETQY

v_gene: TRBV7-2
j_gene: TRBJ2-6
CDR3aa: ASSLGASGANVLT

v_gene: TRBV5-8
j_gene: TRBJ2-3
CDR3aa: ASGGGDRQY

v_gene: TRBV4-1
j_gene: TRBJ1-1
CDR3aa: ASSLTGYGTEAF

v_gene: TRBV6-1
j_gene: TRBJ2-7
CDR3aa: ASSDPRSSYEQY

v_gene: TRBV14
j_gene: TRBJ2-7
CDR3aa: ASSQWAYGSYEQY

v_gene: TRBV9
j_gene: TRBJ1-4
CDR3aa: ASSVESGFNEKLF

v_gene: TRBV7-9
j_gene: TRBJ2-3
CDR3aa: ASSLGAGAGTDTQY

v_gene: TRBV13
j_gene: TRBJ2-2
CDR3aa: ASSAPGLAGGEVTGELF

v_gene: TRBV13
j_gene: TRBJ2-1
CDR3aa: ASSLDRGRTSGSWEQF

v_gene: TRBV7-2
j_gene: TRBJ2-3
CDR3aa: ASSLALVGTGNADTQY

v_gene: TRBV5-6
j_gene: TRBJ2-4
CDR3aa: ASSLGFGTGNIQY

v_gene: TRBV6-5
j_gene: TRBJ2-3
CDR3aa: ASSFSGSTDTQY

v_gene: TRBV6-5
j_gene: TRBJ2-7
CDR3aa: ASSPLFPHEQY

v_gene: TRBV18
j_gene: TRBJ1-5
CDR3aa: ASSPVGQGNQPQH

v_gene: TRBV14
j_gene: TRBJ1-1
CDR3aa: ASSQDHMNTEAF

v_gene: TRBV7-2
j_gene: TRBJ1-1
CDR3aa: ASSFQLNTEAF

v_gene: TRBV6-5
j_gene: TRBJ1-1
CDR3aa: ASSYMGAGYTEAF

v_gene: TRBV5-6
j_gene: TRBJ2-2
CDR3aa: ASRTGYTGELF

v_gene: TRBV6-6
j_gene: TRBJ1-5
CDR3aa: ASSYSRRSTEQPQH